This T cell receptor (beta chain) was found in a study of T cell changes during pregnancy in multiple sclerosis. Profiled with immunoSEQ multiplex PCR; TCRdb holds only in-frame clones, not every one. Of some 80,000 clones listed, roughly nine tenths are singletons. Losses at the gene ends were 0 bases for V and 3 bases for J; bases not matched to a gene: 1. The germline V gene encodes CDR1 SGHRS and CDR2 YFSETQ. CDR3 size: 15 residues. The source is a female donor with multiple sclerosis, enrolled in a pregnancy study. The chain employs TRBV5-1 and TRBJ2-2, with 8 bases matching TRBD2. Sample: peripheral blood, taken in the first trimester of pregnancy. CDR3 amino acids: CASSLVGGDTGELFF. The CDR3 DNA is TGCGCCAGCAGCTTGGTCGGGGGGGACACCGGGGAGCTGTTTTTT.